The 3 T cell receptor beta chains in this list originate from one sample, sequenced in a study of blood T cell repertoires in COVID-19. Assay used: immunoSEQ multiplex PCR; TCRdb lists only in-frame clones, some missing. There are fewer than 300,000 clones in the sample; 80% to 90% occur only once, and approximately 12% lies in the top ten. Input material: peripheral blood. These TCRs come from a woman in her 30s with COVID-19, enrolled during active disease.

J is TRBJ2-2 and V is TRBV10-1; 11 bases are a match to TRBD2. Germline V CDR1 and CDR2: WNHNN, SYGVQD (reference sequence). V trimming: 8 bases; J trimming: 0 bases; junction bases outside the gene matches: 5. The CDR3 is 16 residues long. CDR3 loop: CASSRLAGSNTGELFF. The CDR3 DNA is TGCGCCAGCTCAAGACTAGCGGGGTCGAACACCGGGGAGCTGTTTTTT.

The chain joins TRBV5-4 to TRBJ2-5, with a weak D call TRBD1 (5 bases). This CDR3 is 15 amino acids long. Germline V lookup: CDR1 SGHNT, CDR2 YYREEE (reference sequence). V was trimmed by 4 bases and J by 0 bases, leaving 13 bases between them. CDR3 in DNA: TGTGCCAGCAGCCTAGAGACAGCACACCAAGAGACCCAGTACTTC. Translation: CASSLETAHQETQYF.

The chain uses TRBV10-3 and TRBJ2-3, with D possibly matching TRBD1 (6 bases). The V gene's germline CDR1 is ENHRY and CDR2 SYGVKD. The CDR3 has 15 amino acids. Trimming removed 7 bases at V and 0 bases at J, with 14 bases between. The CDR3 nucleotides read TGTGCCATCAAAACAGGGTCCACTAGCACAGATACGCAGTATTTT. Protein sequence: CAIKTGSTSTDTQYF.